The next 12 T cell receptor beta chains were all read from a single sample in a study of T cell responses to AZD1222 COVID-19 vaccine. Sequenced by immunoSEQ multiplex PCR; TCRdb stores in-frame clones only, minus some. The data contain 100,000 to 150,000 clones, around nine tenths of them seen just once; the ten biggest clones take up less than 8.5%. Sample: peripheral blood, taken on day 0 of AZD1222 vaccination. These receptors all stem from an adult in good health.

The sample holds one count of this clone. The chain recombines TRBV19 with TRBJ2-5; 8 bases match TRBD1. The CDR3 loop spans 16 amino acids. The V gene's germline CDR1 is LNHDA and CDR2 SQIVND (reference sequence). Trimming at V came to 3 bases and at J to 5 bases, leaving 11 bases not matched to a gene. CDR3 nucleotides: TGTGCCAGTAGTATTTTGGGCAGGGGGCGTGGGGAGACCCAGTACTTC. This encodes CASSILGRGRGETQYF.

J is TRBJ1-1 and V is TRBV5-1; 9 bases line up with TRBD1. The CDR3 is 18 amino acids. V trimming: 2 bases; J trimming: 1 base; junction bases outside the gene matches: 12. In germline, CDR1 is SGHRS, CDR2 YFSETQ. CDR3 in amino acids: CASSFKPGTGPRNTEAFF. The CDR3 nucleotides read TGCGCCAGCAGCTTTAAGCCCGGGACAGGGCCCCGGAACACTGAAGCTTTCTTT.

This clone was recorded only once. The CDR3 protein is CASSAGLAGARFNEQFF. The DNA of the CDR3 is TGCGCCAGCAGCGCGGGACTAGCGGGGGCTCGATTCAATGAGCAGTTCTTC. The genes are TRBV5-1 and TRBJ2-1; 14 nucleotides align to TRBD2. The V gene's germline CDR1 is SGHRS and CDR2 YFSETQ. Trimming took 4 bases from V and 6 from J; bases not matched to a gene: 9. The CDR3 extends over 17 amino acids.

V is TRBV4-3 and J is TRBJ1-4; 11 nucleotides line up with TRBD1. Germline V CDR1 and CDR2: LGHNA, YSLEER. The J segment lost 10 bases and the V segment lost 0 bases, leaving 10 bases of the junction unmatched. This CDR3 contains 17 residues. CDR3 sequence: CASSQEGAGQGAGKLFF. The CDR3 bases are TGCGCCAGCAGCCAAGAGGGCGCCGGACAGGGGGCGGGAAAACTGTTTTTT.

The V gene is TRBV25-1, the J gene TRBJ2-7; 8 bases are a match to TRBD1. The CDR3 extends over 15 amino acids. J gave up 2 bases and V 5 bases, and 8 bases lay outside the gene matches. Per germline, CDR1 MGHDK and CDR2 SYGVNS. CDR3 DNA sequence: TGTGCCAGCAGTCAAACAGGGGGAAGGCCCTACGAGCAGTACTTC. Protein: CASSQTGGRPYEQYF.

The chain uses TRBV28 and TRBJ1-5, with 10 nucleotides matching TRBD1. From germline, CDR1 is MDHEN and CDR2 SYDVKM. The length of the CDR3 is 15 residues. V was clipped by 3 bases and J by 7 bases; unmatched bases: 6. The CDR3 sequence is CASSFRQGAGQPQHF. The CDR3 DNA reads TGTGCCAGCAGTTTCCGACAGGGGGCTGGGCAGCCCCAGCATTTT.

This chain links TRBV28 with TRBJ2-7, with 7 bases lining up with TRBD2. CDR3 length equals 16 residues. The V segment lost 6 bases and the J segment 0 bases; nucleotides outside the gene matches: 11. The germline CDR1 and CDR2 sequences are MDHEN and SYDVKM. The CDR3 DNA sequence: TGTGCCAGCAGACCCCCCAGCGGGGAGGTCTCCTACGAGCAGTACTTC. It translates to CASRPPSGEVSYEQYF.

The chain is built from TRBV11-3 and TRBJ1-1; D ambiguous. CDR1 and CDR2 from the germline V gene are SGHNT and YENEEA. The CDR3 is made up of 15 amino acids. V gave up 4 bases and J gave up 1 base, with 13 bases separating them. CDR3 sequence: CASSSSTGKNTEAFF. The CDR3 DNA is TGTGCCAGCAGCTCCTCTACCGGAAAGAACACTGAAGCTTTCTTT.

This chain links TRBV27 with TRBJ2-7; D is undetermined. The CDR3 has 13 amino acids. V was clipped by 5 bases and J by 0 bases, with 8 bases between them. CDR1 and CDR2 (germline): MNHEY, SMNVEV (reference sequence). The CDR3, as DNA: TGTGCCAGCAGTCCCGCCGCCTCCTACGAGCAGTACTTC. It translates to CASSPAASYEQYF.

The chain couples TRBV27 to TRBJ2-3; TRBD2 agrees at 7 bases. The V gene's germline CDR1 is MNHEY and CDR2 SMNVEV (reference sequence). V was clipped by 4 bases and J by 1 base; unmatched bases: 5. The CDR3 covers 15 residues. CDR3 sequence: CASSSARGGTDTQYF. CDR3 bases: TGTGCCAGCAGTTCCGCCCGGGGGGGCACAGATACGCAGTATTTT.

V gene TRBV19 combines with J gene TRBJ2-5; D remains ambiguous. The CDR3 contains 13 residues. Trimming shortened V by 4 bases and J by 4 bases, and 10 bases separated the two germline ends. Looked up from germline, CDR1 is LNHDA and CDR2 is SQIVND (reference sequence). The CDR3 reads CASSNWGTETQYF. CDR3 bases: TGTGCCAGTAGTAATTGGGGAACAGAGACCCAGTACTTC.

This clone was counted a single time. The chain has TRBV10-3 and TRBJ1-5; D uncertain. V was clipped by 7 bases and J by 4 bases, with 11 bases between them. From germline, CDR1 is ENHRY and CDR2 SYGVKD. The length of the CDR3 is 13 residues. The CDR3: CAINTAENQPQHF. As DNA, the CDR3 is TGTGCCATCAACACCGCTGAGAATCAGCCCCAGCATTTT.